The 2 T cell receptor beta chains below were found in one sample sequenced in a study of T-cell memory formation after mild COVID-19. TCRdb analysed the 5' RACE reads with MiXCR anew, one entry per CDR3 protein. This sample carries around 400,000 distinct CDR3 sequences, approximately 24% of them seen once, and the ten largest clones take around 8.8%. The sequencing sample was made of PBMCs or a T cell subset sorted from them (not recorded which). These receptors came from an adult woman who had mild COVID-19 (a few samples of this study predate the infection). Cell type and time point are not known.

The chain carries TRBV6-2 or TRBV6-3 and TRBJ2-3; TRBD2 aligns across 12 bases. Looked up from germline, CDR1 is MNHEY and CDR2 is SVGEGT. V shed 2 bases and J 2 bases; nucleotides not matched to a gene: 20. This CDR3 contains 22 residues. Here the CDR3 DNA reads TGTGCCAGCAGTTACACGGGGAACCTAGCGGGGGGGCCTGGAACTCTCACAGATACGCAGTATTTT. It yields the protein CASSYTGNLAGGPGTLTDTQYF.

The CDR3 sequence is CASSNYGDTQYF. In DNA form, the CDR3 reads TGTGCCAGCTCAAACTACGGAGATACGCAGTATTTT. The chain employs TRBV18 and TRBJ2-3, with D uncertain. CDR3 length equals 12 residues. Trimming took 5 bases from V and 5 from J, leaving 8 bases between them. Germline V gene lookup returns CDR1 KGHSH and CDR2 LQKENI.